Detailed here is one TCR beta chain. Its antigen is currently unknown. The data stem from a study of T cell responses to AZD1222 COVID-19 vaccine. Study in general: Pooling covered second doses at about 4 or about 12 weeks.

Overall study results and limits: Donors were largely white British and mainly female; clonal diversity was possibly underestimated. Spike-spanning, vaccine-associated CD4 TCRs were dominant at 160-218 and 743-854. With two AZD1222 doses given, Spike-specific TCR breadth and depth both rose.

The V gene end was trimmed by 0 bases and the J gene end by 1 base; junction bases not matched to a gene: 3. The CDR3 runs 15 residues. The germline gives CDR1 SGHAT, CDR2 FQNNGV. Produced via immunoSEQ multiplex PCR; TCRdb's table is partial and in-frame only. Among 90,000 to 150,000 clones listed, 70% to 90% were seen once. J is TRBJ2-7 and V is TRBV11-2; TRBD1 matches at 7 bases. This specimen consisted of peripheral blood, obtained on day 0 of AZD1222 vaccination. This TCR came from an adult in good health. CDR3 sequence (DNA): TGTGCCAGCAGCTTAGAAGGGACAGCTTCCTACGAGCAGTACTTC. Protein: CASSLEGTASYEQYF.